The 15 T cell receptor beta chains below all came from one sample that was sequenced in a study of T cell responses to AZD1222 COVID-19 vaccine. Profiling relied on immunoSEQ multiplex PCR, and the TCRdb table lists in-frame clones only, not all of them. Among some 86,000 clones listed, 92% were seen once. Specimen: peripheral blood, collected on day 0 of AZD1222 vaccination. The receptor set was obtained from an adult in good health.

The chain employs TRBV11-2 and TRBJ2-1; 8 bases line up with TRBD2. The trim removed 5 bases at V and 2 bases at J, leaving 5 bases unmatched. Germline-derived CDR1 and CDR2 are SGHAT and FQNNGV. The length of the CDR3 is 15 residues. DNA of the CDR3: TGTGCCAGCAGCCCCAGCGGGAGTACCTACAATGAGCAGTTCTTC. Amino acids: CASSPSGSTYNEQFF.

V usage is TRBV30 and J usage is TRBJ2-2; 7 bases line up with TRBD1. After removal of 3 bases from V and 3 bases from J, the junction contained 10 bases not matched to a gene. This CDR3 is built from 16 residues. CDR1 and CDR2 from the germline V gene are GTSNPN and SVGIG (reference sequence). CDR3 protein: CAWSSRQGYYTGELFF. In nucleotides, the CDR3 is TGTGCCTGGAGCTCGCGACAGGGTTACTACACCGGGGAGCTGTTTTTT.

The chain carries TRBV5-1 and TRBJ2-3; a weak D match, TRBD2 (6 bases). Trimming took 1 base from V and 6 from J, leaving 12 bases between them. The germline CDR1 and CDR2 sequences are SGHRS and YFSETQ. The CDR3 covers 14 residues. Here the CDR3 reads CASSLMRGGDTQYF. DNA for the CDR3: TGCGCCAGCAGCTTGATGCGGGGCGGGGATACGCAGTATTTT.

CDR3 protein: CASSLDGVQVNTGELFF. The CDR3, as DNA: TGTGCCAGCAGCTTAGATGGGGTACAGGTGAACACCGGGGAGCTGTTTTTT. This chain joins TRBV7-9 and TRBJ2-2; D is perhaps TRBD1 (5 bases). Trimming shortened V by 1 base and J by 1 base, and 13 bases separated the two germline ends. Germline lookup yields CDR1 SEHNR and CDR2 FQNEAQ (reference sequence). The CDR3 extends over 17 amino acids.

For the CDR3, the DNA is TGCGCCACCGCAAGGGACGCCACACTTGAAGCTTTCTTT. Its protein product is CATARDATLEAFF. The chain is built from TRBV5-1 and TRBJ1-1; the D gene is possibly TRBD1 (5 bases). CDR3 length: 13 amino acids. Trimming shortened V by 9 bases and J by 7 bases, and 19 bases separated the two germline ends. The germline V gene encodes CDR1 SGHRS and CDR2 YFSETQ.

V is TRBV2 and J is TRBJ2-7; no firm D call. This CDR3 is 14 amino acids long. Germline loops: CDR1 SNHLY, CDR2 FYNNEI. Between the trimmed V and J ends, which lost 3 bases and 2 bases, there was a span of 11 bases. CDR3 loop: CASSEGSAAYEQYF. CDR3 in DNA: TGTGCCAGCAGTGAGGGCAGCGCCGCCTACGAGCAGTACTTC.

This chain joins TRBV15 and TRBJ2-1; 7 bases agree with TRBD1. Germline V lookup: CDR1 LNHNV, CDR2 YYDKDF (reference sequence). The length of the CDR3 is 15 residues. Trimming took 0 bases from V and 7 from J; bases not matched to a gene: 6. CDR3 sequence (DNA): TGTGCCACCAGCAGAGATTTGGCAGGGGGTAATGAGCAGTTCTTC. Its protein product is CATSRDLAGGNEQFF.

Comment on this clone: No conserved phenylalanine or tryptophan is present at the end of the CDR3, so a read error is the likely explanation. The DNA is omitted, as the CDR3 cannot be located on it reliably, and the CDR3 follows TCRdb's listing. This rearrangement joins TRBV18 to TRBJ2-3; the table's D call TRBD2 went unverified against the DNA. From its first to its last residue, the CDR3 has 10 amino acids. Looked up from germline, CDR1 is KGHSH and CDR2 is LQKENI. CDR3 region: CASSGTASSL.

J is TRBJ2-2 and V is TRBV28, with D possibly TRBD2 on 5 matching bases. V gave up 2 bases and J gave up 7 bases, with 11 bases separating them. The CDR3 totals 14 residues. Germline V lookup: CDR1 MDHEN, CDR2 SYDVKM. The CDR3 coding sequence is TGTGCCAGCAGTTTAAATAGCGTTAGCGGGGAGCTGTTTTTT. It yields the protein CASSLNSVSGELFF.

The chain joins TRBV7-2 to TRBJ2-1; D ambiguous. V lost 1 base, J lost 7 bases, and 17 bases lay in between. The CDR3 contains 16 residues. Germline V CDR1 and CDR2: SGHTA, FQGNSA. CDR3 sequence reads: CASSLGARSHGNEQFF. CDR3 nucleotide sequence: TGTGCCAGCAGCTTAGGGGCTAGGAGCCACGGGAATGAGCAGTTCTTC.

J is TRBJ1-1 and V is TRBV4-1; D gene ambiguous. CDR3 length: 14 amino acids. The germline V gene encodes CDR1 MGHRA and CDR2 YSYEKL. Trimming removed 2 bases at V and 1 base at J, with 8 bases between. The CDR3 DNA reads as TGCGCCAGCAGCCAACTATCGGCGAACACTGAAGCTTTCTTT. This gives the protein CASSQLSANTEAFF.

The chain uses TRBV7-3 and TRBJ2-7; TRBD2 aligns across 7 bases. J gave up 0 bases and V 5 bases, and 4 bases lay outside the gene matches. The CDR3 runs to 14 residues. Germline-derived CDR1 and CDR2 are SGHTA and FQGTGA. The CDR3 spells CASSPSGDSYEQYF. Here the CDR3 DNA reads TGTGCCAGCAGCCCAAGCGGGGACTCCTACGAGCAGTACTTC.

In nucleotides, the CDR3 is TGTGCCAGCAGTTCACGACTAGCTTCGGGCTACGAGCAGTACTTC. It codes for CASSSRLASGYEQYF. The chain employs TRBV6-6 and TRBJ2-7; 7 bases fit TRBD2. The V segment lost 4 bases and the J segment 3 bases; nucleotides outside the gene matches: 9. Germline CDR1 reads MNHNY; CDR2 reads SVGAGI (reference sequence). The CDR3 is 15 residues long.

The rearrangement links TRBV7-3 to TRBJ2-3, with TRBD1 as a possible D gene (6 bases). The V gene lost 6 bases and the J gene lost 2 bases, with 12 bases spanning the gap. There are 14 residues in the CDR3. Germline lookup yields CDR1 SGHTA and CDR2 FQGTGA. CDR3 in amino acids: CASRQTGNTDTQYF. As DNA, the CDR3 is TGTGCCAGCAGACAAACAGGGAACACAGATACGCAGTATTTT.

The J gene is TRBJ2-7, the V gene TRBV28; D is ambiguous. Deletions cut 3 bases from V and 5 bases from J, with 5 bases between. The CDR3 is made up of 11 amino acids. Germline V lookup: CDR1 MDHEN, CDR2 SYDVKM. The CDR3, as DNA: TGTGCCAGCAGTTTTTCCCACGAGCAGTACTTC. Its translation is CASSFSHEQYF. The entire variable domain, with the rest obtained from reference TRBV28 and TRBJ2-7, is as follows: DVKVTQSSRYLVKRTGEKVFLECVQDMDHENMFWYRQDPGLGLRLIYFSYDVKMKEKGDIPEGYSVSREKKERFSLILESASTNQTSMYLCASSFSHEQYFGPGTRLTVT.